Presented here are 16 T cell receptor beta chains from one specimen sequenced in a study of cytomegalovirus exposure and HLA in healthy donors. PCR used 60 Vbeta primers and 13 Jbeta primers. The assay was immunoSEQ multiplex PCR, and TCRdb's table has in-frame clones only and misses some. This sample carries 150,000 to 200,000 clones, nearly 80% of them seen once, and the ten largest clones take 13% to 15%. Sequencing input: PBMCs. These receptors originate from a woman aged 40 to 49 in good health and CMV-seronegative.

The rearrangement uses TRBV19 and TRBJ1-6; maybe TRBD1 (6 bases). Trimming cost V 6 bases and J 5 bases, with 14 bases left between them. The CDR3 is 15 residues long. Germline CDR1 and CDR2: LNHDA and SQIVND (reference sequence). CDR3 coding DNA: TGTGCCAGTAGCACTCAAACAGGGAATAATTCACCCCTCCACTTT. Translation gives CASSTQTGNNSPLHF.

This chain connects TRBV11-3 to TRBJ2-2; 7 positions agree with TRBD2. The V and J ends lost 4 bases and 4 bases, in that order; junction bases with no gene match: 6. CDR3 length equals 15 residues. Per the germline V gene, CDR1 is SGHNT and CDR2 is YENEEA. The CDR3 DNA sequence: TGTGCCAGCAGCTCCAGAGCGGGGAGCACCGGGGAGCTGTTTTTT. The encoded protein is CASSSRAGSTGELFF.

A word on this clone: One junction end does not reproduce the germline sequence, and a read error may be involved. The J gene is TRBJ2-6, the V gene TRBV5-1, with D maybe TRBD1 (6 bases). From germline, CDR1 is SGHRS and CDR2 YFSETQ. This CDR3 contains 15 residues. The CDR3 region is CASSLQGTGANGLTF. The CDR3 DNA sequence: TGCGCCAGCAGCTTACAGGGCACTGGGGCCAACGGCCTGACTTTC.

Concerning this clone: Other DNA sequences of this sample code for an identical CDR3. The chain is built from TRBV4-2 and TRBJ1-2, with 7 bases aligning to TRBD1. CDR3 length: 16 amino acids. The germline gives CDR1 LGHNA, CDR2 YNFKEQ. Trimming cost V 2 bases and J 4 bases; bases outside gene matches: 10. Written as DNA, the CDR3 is TGTGCCAGCAGCCAACAACAGAACAGGGGTGCCTATGGCTACACCTTC. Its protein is CASSQQQNRGAYGYTF.

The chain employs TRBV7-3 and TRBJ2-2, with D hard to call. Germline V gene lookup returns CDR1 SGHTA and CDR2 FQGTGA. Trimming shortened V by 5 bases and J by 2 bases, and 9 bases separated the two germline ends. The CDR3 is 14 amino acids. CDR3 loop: CASSPTDNTGELFF. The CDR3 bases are TGTGCCAGCAGCCCCACAGACAACACCGGGGAGCTGTTTTTT.

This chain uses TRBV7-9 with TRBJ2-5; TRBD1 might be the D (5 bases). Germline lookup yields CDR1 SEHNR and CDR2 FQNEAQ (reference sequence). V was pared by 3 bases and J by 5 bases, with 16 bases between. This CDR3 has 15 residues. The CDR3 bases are TGTGCCAGCAGCTTGTGGGCCAGGGCGGAGGAGACCCAGTACTTC. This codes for CASSLWARAEETQYF.

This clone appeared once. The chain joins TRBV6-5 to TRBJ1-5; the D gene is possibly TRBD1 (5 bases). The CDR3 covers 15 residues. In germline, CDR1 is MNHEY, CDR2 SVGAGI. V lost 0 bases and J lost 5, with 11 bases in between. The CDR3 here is CASSYSRGGDQPQHF. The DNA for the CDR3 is TGTGCCAGCAGTTACTCGCGTGGGGGGGATCAGCCCCAGCATTTT.

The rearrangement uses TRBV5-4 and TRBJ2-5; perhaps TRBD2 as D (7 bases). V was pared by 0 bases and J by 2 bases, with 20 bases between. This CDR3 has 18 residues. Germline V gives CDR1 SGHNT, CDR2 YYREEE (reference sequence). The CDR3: CASSLGGGGRGSQETQYF. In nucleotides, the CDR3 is TGTGCCAGCAGCTTGGGGGGGGGTGGCAGGGGATCTCAAGAGACCCAGTACTTC.

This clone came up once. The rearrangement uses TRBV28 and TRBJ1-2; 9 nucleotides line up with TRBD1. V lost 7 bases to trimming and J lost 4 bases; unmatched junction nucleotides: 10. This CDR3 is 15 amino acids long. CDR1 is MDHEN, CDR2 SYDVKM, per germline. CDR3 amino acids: CASKERDRVGYGYTF. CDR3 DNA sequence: TGTGCCAGCAAGGAACGGGACAGGGTCGGCTATGGCTACACCTTC.

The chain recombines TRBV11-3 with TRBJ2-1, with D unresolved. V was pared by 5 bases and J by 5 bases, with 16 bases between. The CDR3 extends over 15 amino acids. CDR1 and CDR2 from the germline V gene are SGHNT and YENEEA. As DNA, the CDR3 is TGTGCCAGCAGCCGACAAGCCGGAATCAACAATGAGCAGTTCTTC. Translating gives CASSRQAGINNEQFF.

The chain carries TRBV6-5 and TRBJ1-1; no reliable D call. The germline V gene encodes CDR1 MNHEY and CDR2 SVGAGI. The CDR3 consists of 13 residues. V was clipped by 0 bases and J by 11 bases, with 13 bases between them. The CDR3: CASSYSMGWEAFF. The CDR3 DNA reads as TGTGCCAGCAGTTACTCGATGGGGTGGGAGGCTTTCTTT.

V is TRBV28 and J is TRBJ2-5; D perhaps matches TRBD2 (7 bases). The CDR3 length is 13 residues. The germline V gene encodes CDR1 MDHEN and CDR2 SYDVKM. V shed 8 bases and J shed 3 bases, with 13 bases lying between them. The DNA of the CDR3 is TGTGCCAGCGGGAGGGGGACGGAAGAGACCCAGTACTTC. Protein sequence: CASGRGTEETQYF.

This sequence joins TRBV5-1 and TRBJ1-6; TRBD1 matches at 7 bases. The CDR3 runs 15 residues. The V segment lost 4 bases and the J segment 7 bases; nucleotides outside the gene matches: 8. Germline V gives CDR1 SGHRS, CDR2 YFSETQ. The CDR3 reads CASSISTGSNSPLHF. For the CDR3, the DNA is TGCGCCAGCAGCATCTCGACAGGGTCCAATTCACCCCTCCACTTT. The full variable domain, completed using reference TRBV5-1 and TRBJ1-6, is KAGVTQTPRYLIKTRGQQVTLSCSPISGHRSVSWYQQTPGQGLQFLFEYFSETQRNKGNFPGRFSGRQFSNSRSEMNVSTLELGDSALYLCASSISTGSNSPLHFGNGTRLTVT.

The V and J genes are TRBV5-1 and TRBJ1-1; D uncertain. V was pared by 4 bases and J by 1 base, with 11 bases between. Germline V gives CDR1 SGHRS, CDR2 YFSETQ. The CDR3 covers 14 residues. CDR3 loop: CASSPQVSNTEAFF. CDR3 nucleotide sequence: TGCGCCAGCAGCCCCCAGGTGTCGAACACTGAAGCTTTCTTT.

CDR3 sequence: CASSIEGTGANVLTF. Here the CDR3 DNA reads TGTGCCAGTAGTATCGAGGGAACTGGGGCCAACGTCCTGACTTTC. V is TRBV19 and J is TRBJ2-6; TRBD2 is a possible D gene (5 bases). The CDR3 extends over 15 amino acids. CDR1 is LNHDA and CDR2 is SQIVND in the germline V gene (reference sequence). The germline V and J ends were trimmed by 3 bases and 2 bases, with 8 bases remaining between them.

The CDR3 sequence: CAITDRGDVETQYF. The CDR3 nucleotides read TGTGCCATCACCGACAGGGGGGATGTGGAGACCCAGTACTTC. The chain recombines TRBV10-3 with TRBJ2-5; 9 nucleotides line up with TRBD1. This CDR3 is built from 14 residues. With V trimmed by 7 bases and J by 5 bases, 8 bases remained unmatched. Germline CDR1 and CDR2: ENHRY and SYGVKD.